A single sample gave rise to the 8 T cell receptor beta chains below, sequenced in a study of monozygotic twins with cystic fibrosis. Assay used: immunoSEQ multiplex PCR; TCRdb lists only in-frame clones, some missing. Here the sample spans 25,000 to 35,000 clones, just under 85% being singletons. Sequenced: blood. The receptors derive from a girl aged 2-10 years with cystic fibrosis.

V usage is TRBV30 and J usage is TRBJ1-1; weak D call: TRBD1 (5 bases). Germline assignment: CDR1 GTSNPN and CDR2 SVGIG (reference sequence). V lost 3 bases, J lost 5 bases, and 10 bases lay in between. The CDR3 covers 12 residues. CDR3 DNA sequence: TGTGCCTGGAGAGGCGGGGGGACTGAAGCTTTCTTT. Its protein product is CAWRGGGTEAFF. Based on the CDR3 plus reference TRBV30 and TRBJ1-1, the full variable domain is SQTIHQWPATLVQPVGSPLSLECTVEGTSNPNLYWYRQAAGRGLQLLFYSVGIGQISSEVPQNLSASRPQDRQFILSSKKLLLSDSGFYLCAWRGGGTEAFFGQGTRLTVV.

The chain couples TRBV12-5 to TRBJ2-5, with D perhaps TRBD1 or TRBD2 (5 bases each). Trimming left V 0 bases short and J 3 bases short, with 11 bases between. The CDR3 is 15 residues long. CDR1 is LGHNT and CDR2 is FRNRAP in the germline V gene. As DNA, the CDR3 is TGTGCTAGTGGTTTGGTACACGGGACGGAAGAGACCCAGTACTTC. Translated: CASGLVHGTEETQYF.

The V and J genes are TRBV4-1 and TRBJ2-7, with unresolved D. This CDR3 is 14 amino acids long. With 3 bases removed from V and 2 bases from J, the gap between germline ends came to 11 bases. CDR1 is MGHRA and CDR2 is YSYEKL in the germline V gene. The CDR3 nucleotides read TGCGCCAGCAGCCAGTTCGTCACGACCTACGAGCAGTACTTC. Its translation is CASSQFVTTYEQYF.

A word on this clone: The junction departs from the called germline gene at one end, perhaps through a read error. The chain uses TRBV5-8 and TRBJ1-5; D not resolved. The CDR3 length is 13 residues. Germline V lookup: CDR1 SGHTS, CDR2 YDEGEE. Written as DNA, the CDR3 is TGTGCCAGCACCTTGGCGGGGTATCAGCCCCAGCATTTT. The encoded protein is CASTLAGYQPQHF.

J is TRBJ2-7 and V is TRBV11-2; 11 nucleotides match TRBD1. This CDR3 is 15 amino acids long. J was trimmed by 0 bases and V by 6 bases; bases with no gene match: 4. Per the germline V gene, CDR1 is SGHAT and CDR2 is FQNNGV. CDR3 amino acids: CASRGDRGSSYEQYF. CDR3 in DNA: TGTGCCAGCAGGGGGGACAGGGGGAGCTCCTACGAGCAGTACTTC.

The chain has TRBV5-6 and TRBJ1-1; D not resolved. With 4 bases removed from V and 5 bases from J, the gap between germline ends came to 6 bases. The CDR3 runs 11 residues. Germline values: CDR1 SGHDT, CDR2 YYEEEE. The CDR3 protein is CASSRETEAFF. In DNA, the CDR3 is TGTGCCAGCAGCCGAGAAACTGAAGCTTTCTTT.

The V and J genes are TRBV14 and TRBJ2-7, with TRBD2 matching 7 bases. Germline assignment: CDR1 SGHDN and CDR2 FVKESK. The length of the CDR3 is 13 residues. The V and J ends lost 1 base and 7 bases, in that order; junction bases with no gene match: 4. The CDR3 nucleotides read TGTGCCAGCAGCCAAGCACGAGCGGGGGAGCAGTACTTC. Translation gives CASSQARAGEQYF.

The chain employs TRBV9 and TRBJ2-5; TRBD1 matches at 7 bases. This CDR3 region has 12 residues. Losses at the gene ends were 3 bases for V and 5 bases for J; bases not matched to a gene: 1. Per germline, CDR1 SGDLS and CDR2 YYNGEE. CDR3 in amino acids: CASSGQGETQYF. The CDR3 DNA is TGTGCCAGCAGCGGACAGGGCGAGACCCAGTACTTC. The variable domain in full, with the rest retrieved from reference TRBV9 and TRBJ2-5, is DSGVTQTPKHLITATGQRVTLRCSPRSGDLSVYWYQQSLDQGLQFLIQYYNGEERAKGNILERFSAQQFPDLHSELNLSSLELGDSALYFCASSGQGETQYFGPGTRLLVL.